This TCR beta chain was identified in a study of early stage breast cancer tumors (TCRdb year 2017). Some background on the complete study: Of the roughly 15 invasive breast tumors, roughly 12 were found to be estrogen receptor-positive, progesterone receptor-positive and HER2-negative. The samples as a whole yielded under 3,500,000 detected templates, corresponding to roughly 1 million unique clonotypes. Eight of the 12 ER+/PR+/HER2- tumors were invasive ductal carcinomas, while the other four were invasive lobular carcinomas. A read coverage of roughly 10-fold per sample was achieved on average. Broader findings and caveats from the paper: Chain pairing and functional markers such as CD4, CD8 and FOXP3 were missed by bulk genomic DNA sequencing of unsorted cells. The small cohort size prevented analysis by tumor subtype. Greater similarity was observed between blood and normal breast repertoires than between blood and tumor repertoires, and tumor was distinguished from normal in about 85% of the 16 patients when each tissue was compared with blood. Tumors showed approximately 2.5-fold higher T cell density and higher clonality than adjacent normal breast tissue. Enriched TCRB sequences shared across patients were found to be mostly commonly generated sequences that were unlikely to play an important role in the tumor microenvironment.

The CDR3 spans 14 residues, from the cysteine through the phenylalanine. The CDR3 DNA has 42 bases and is translated from base 1. The germline V gene (reference sequence) yields SGHKS for CDR1 and YYEKEE for CDR2. The trim is 2 bases for V and 3 bases for J, with a gap of 12 bases between the germline ends. Every sample was amplified as two independent genomic DNA replicates, using 0.5 to 0.6 ug for blood and around 1.5 ug for tumor or normal breast. Following the manufacturer's instructions, the ImmunoSeq Intro kit was used to carry out TCRB sequencing on genomic DNA. For absolute quantification, the approximately 30-cycle multiplex PCR included proprietary primers along with spike-in control sequences. An 87-bp fragment spanning the CDR3 and flanking V and J genes was sequenced with single-end 150-bp reads. Seven samples, each with two replicates, were multiplexed per lane of an Illumina MiSeq using version 3.0 chemistry. Processing in the source paper ran as follows. The vendor's proprietary pipeline handled the raw data processing, merging both replicates into a single result for each sample. Clonotypes were defined as productive rearrangements sharing the V-gene family, CDR3 amino acid sequence and J-gene segment. Clonality was computed as 1 minus the normalized Shannon entropy (Pielou evenness) of TCRB abundances. To estimate T cell density, the total number of templates was divided by the number of input cells, which was inferred from the amount of DNA input. Recon, run with its default parameters, was used to estimate overall repertoire diversity and clonality. A clonotype counted as tumor-enriched if its abundance in tumor exceeded 0.1% and was at least 32-fold higher than its abundance in normal breast. TCRdb limited this immuneACCESS table to in-frame rearrangements with V and J called. A share of clones is missing; checked studies link under half to unresolved V genes, and the rest is unexplained. V and J calls and clone size are given by that table; D and trimming were obtained from the DNA. The sample contains more than 20,000 clones, about 70% of them found a single time. The ten largest clones represent about a quarter of the sample.

This clone was recorded a few times. Its antigen is still unknown. No base-level quality is on record; no much larger clone is a single base apart. The study profiled bulk TCR beta-chain repertoires in matched peripheral blood, tumor and adjacent normal breast tissue taken from around 15 patients with early-stage breast cancer. Before surgery, about 5-11 mL of whole blood was collected into EDTA tubes and then processed within 2 hours. Ficoll-Paque centrifugation in SepMate-50 tubes was used to isolate peripheral blood mononuclear cells. For storage in liquid nitrogen, PBMCs were cryopreserved as aliquots of about 1.9 to 4 million cells in around 90% FBS with 10% DMSO. The Qiagen AllPrep DNA/RNA Mini kit was used to extract genomic DNA.

The rearranged chain carries TRBV5-5 and TRBJ2-7; D gene: possibly TRBD1, on 5 matching bases. The sequencing sample was made of blood. The receptor was derived from a person aged 55-75 years with breast cancer. The DNA sequence follows: TGTGCCAGCAGCTTAGGCAGGGCGGACTACGAGCAGTACTTC. Its protein product is CASSLGRADYEQYF.